The present T cell receptor (beta chain) was sequenced within a study of cytomegalovirus exposure and HLA in healthy donors. Points from the study as a whole: Follow-up analysis seemed to connect common viral pathogens with several of the most significant clusters identified. Association of a missense DCLRE1C variant with TCR beta V- and J-gene trimming was reported in a later analysis. Later analysis found that TCR beta chains associated with HLA were more clonally expanded than other, equally common chains.

For this clone: Antigen: not known.

This CDR3 region has 15 residues. Trimming pared 2 bases from V and 2 bases from J, leaving 12 bases between. Germline V lookup: CDR1 LGHNA, CDR2 YNFKEQ. PCR primers comprised 60 Vbeta and 13 Jbeta primers. The protocol was immunoSEQ multiplex PCR, while the TCRdb copy is restricted to in-frame clones and leaves out a portion. The table records fewer than 150,000 clones, roughly four fifths of them present only once. Sequencing input: PBMCs. The rearrangement joins TRBV4-2 to TRBJ1-2; D remains unclear. This TCR derives from a woman between 18 and 29 years old in good health and CMV-seronegative. CDR3 DNA: TGTGCCAGCAGCCAACCAAGGAGGCAGAACTATGGCTACACCTTC. Translation gives CASSQPRRQNYGYTF.